The 17 T cell receptor beta chains below all came from one sample that was sequenced in a study of somatic mutations in cytotoxic T cells in rheumatoid arthritis. The protocol was immunoSEQ multiplex PCR, while the TCRdb copy is restricted to in-frame clones and leaves out a portion. Of around 19,000 clones in the sample, 74% were seen once. The sample comprised CD8+ T cells sorted from blood. The receptors derive from a man between 60 and 70 years old in good health.

The chain has TRBV9 and TRBJ2-3; a weak D match, TRBD2 (6 bases). With 3 bases removed from V and 2 bases from J, the gap between germline ends came to 19 bases. The CDR3 length is 17 residues. CDR1 and CDR2 from the germline V gene are SGDLS and YYNGEE. The CDR3 region has the DNA TGTGCCAGCAGCGCGACCGGGACGGGGGACTTCACAGATACGCAGTATTTT. This translates into CASSATGTGDFTDTQYF.

This chain joins TRBV9 and TRBJ2-7; TRBD2 matches at 9 bases. The J segment lost 2 bases and the V segment lost 4 bases, leaving 13 bases of the junction unmatched. This CDR3 region has 17 residues. Germline values: CDR1 SGDLS, CDR2 YYNGEE. The CDR3 region is CASSPYGGLAGPYEQYF. The CDR3 nucleotides are TGTGCCAGCAGCCCGTATGGGGGGCTAGCGGGGCCCTACGAGCAGTACTTC.

The chain combines TRBV13 with TRBJ2-1; 7 bases are shared with TRBD1. This CDR3 has 15 residues. CDR1 PRHDT and CDR2 FYEKMQ come from the germline V gene (reference sequence). With V trimmed by 8 bases and J by 3 bases, 10 bases remained unmatched. The CDR3 DNA is TGTGCCAGCGACAGGGTGGGGGACATCTACAATGAGCAGTTCTTC. Encoded protein: CASDRVGDIYNEQFF.

The rearrangement uses TRBV6-1 and TRBJ1-1; 9 nucleotides match TRBD1. V lost 1 base to trimming and J lost 4 bases; unmatched junction nucleotides: 4. Germline lookup yields CDR1 MNHNS and CDR2 SASEGT. The CDR3 spans 15 residues. CDR3 protein: CASSEEVTGGTEAFF. The CDR3 DNA reads as TGTGCCAGCAGTGAAGAGGTGACAGGGGGCACTGAAGCTTTCTTT.

The rearrangement uses TRBV11-2 and TRBJ2-1, with D unresolved. Germline V gene data show CDR1 as SGHAT and CDR2 as FQNNGV. The V end was cut by 5 bases, the J end by 7 bases, with 9 bases between. The CDR3 has 12 residues. CDR3 DNA: TGTGCCAGCAGCCCACAGCCTAATGAGCAGTTCTTC. It translates to CASSPQPNEQFF.

CDR3 DNA: TGCGCCAGCAGCCATTACGGGACTATGTTCAATGAGCAGTTCTTC. Protein sequence: CASSHYGTMFNEQFF. This chain links TRBV4-3 with TRBJ2-1; 7 bases match TRBD2. J lost 6 bases, V lost 3 bases, and 8 bases had no gene match. The CDR3 loop spans 15 amino acids. From germline, CDR1 is LGHNA and CDR2 YSLEER.

This clone has more than one count but fewer than ten. The chain has TRBV4-3 and TRBJ2-1; the match to TRBD2 covers 11 bases. V was clipped by 1 base and J by 0 bases; unmatched bases: 5. The CDR3 consists of 18 residues. Germline V CDR1 and CDR2: LGHNA, YSLEER. The CDR3 loop reads CASSQGLAGGGSYNEQFF. The CDR3, as DNA: TGCGCCAGCAGCCAAGGGCTAGCGGGAGGAGGCTCCTACAATGAGCAGTTCTTC.

The chain employs TRBV6-6 and TRBJ2-7; 9 bases are shared with TRBD1. Germline assignment: CDR1 MNHNY and CDR2 SVGAGI (reference sequence). With 5 bases clipped from V and 4 bases from J, the junction kept 9 bases outside the gene matches. The CDR3 totals 15 residues. The CDR3 reads CASSDTGTGQYEQYF. The CDR3 DNA is TGTGCCAGCAGTGATACCGGGACAGGGCAATACGAGCAGTACTTC.

The J gene is TRBJ1-2, the V gene TRBV7-8, with 9 bases lining up with TRBD1. Trimming removed 4 bases from V and 4 bases from J; junction bases left unmatched: 10. The CDR3 covers 16 residues. Germline V lookup: CDR1 SGHVS, CDR2 FQNEAQ. The CDR3 region has the DNA TGTGCCAGCAGCTCCGGCCGGGACAGGGCCCTCTATGGCTACACCTTC. Translating gives CASSSGRDRALYGYTF.

The rearrangement links TRBV5-6 to TRBJ2-7; D might be TRBD2 (6 bases). Trimming took off 7 bases at V and 0 bases at J, with 11 bases between the two ends. This CDR3 contains 13 residues. Germline lookup yields CDR1 SGHDT and CDR2 YYEEEE. CDR3 in amino acids: CASEAGLSYEQYF. In DNA, the CDR3 is TGTGCCAGCGAGGCGGGGCTCTCCTACGAGCAGTACTTC.

This rearrangement joins TRBV5-4 to TRBJ2-7; TRBD1 matches at 8 bases. The CDR3 spans 15 residues. J gave up 2 bases and V 2 bases, and 6 bases lay outside the gene matches. Germline V gene data show CDR1 as SGHNT and CDR2 as YYREEE (reference sequence). The CDR3 reads CASSLIGQGAYEQYF. The CDR3, as DNA: TGTGCCAGCAGCTTAATCGGACAGGGAGCCTACGAGCAGTACTTC.

The chain recombines TRBV5-4 with TRBJ2-1, with 11 bases fitting TRBD2. After removal of 1 base from V and 2 bases from J, the junction contained 2 bases not matched to a gene. In germline, CDR1 is SGHNT, CDR2 YYREEE (reference sequence). This CDR3 comprises 16 residues. The CDR3 coding sequence is TGTGCCAGCAGCTTGTTAGCGGGGGGGACCTACAATGAGCAGTTCTTC. This translates into CASSLLAGGTYNEQFF. The whole variable domain, remainder taken from reference TRBV5-4 and TRBJ2-1, is ETGVTQSPTHLIKTRGQQVTLRCSSQSGHNTVSWYQQALGQGPQFIFQYYREEENGRGNFPPRFSGLQFPNYSSELNVNALELDDSALYLCASSLLAGGTYNEQFFGPGTRLTVL.

This clone was picked up one time. The chain uses TRBV11-2 and TRBJ2-3, with 8 bases that match TRBD2. The germline CDR1 and CDR2 sequences are SGHAT and FQNNGV. Trimming cost V 2 bases and J 6 bases; bases outside gene matches: 4. The CDR3 extends over 14 amino acids. Written as DNA, the CDR3 is TGTGCCAGCAGCTTAAACGGGAGGGCCGATACGCAGTATTTT. Its protein product is CASSLNGRADTQYF.

Note on this clone: The limits of the CDR3 on the DNA are not certain, so only TCRdb's listed CDR3 is given. The rearrangement joins TRBV12-5 to TRBJ2-7; whether TRBD1, the table's D call, matches the DNA was not checked. Germline CDR1 LGHNT, CDR2 FRNRAP. Termini included, the CDR3 measures 19 amino acids. This CDR3 is CASGLEVSGRAGVVDEQYF.

The chain employs TRBV27 and TRBJ2-5; a weak D match, TRBD1 (5 bases). Per germline, CDR1 MNHEY and CDR2 SMNVEV (reference sequence). Trimming pared 3 bases from V and 4 bases from J, leaving 12 bases between. The length of the CDR3 is 14 residues. For the CDR3, the DNA is TGTGCCAGCAGTTTCGCCCCGCAGGGAGAGACCCAGTACTTC. It is translated as CASSFAPQGETQYF.

This clone was seen a few times. This chain joins TRBV4-2 and TRBJ2-7; 11 positions match TRBD2. The junction had 1 base not matched to a gene; V was cut back by 3 bases and J by 0 bases. In germline, CDR1 is LGHNA, CDR2 YNFKEQ. The CDR3 has 15 amino acids. The CDR3 nucleotides read TGTGCCAGCAGCCACGGGACTAGCGGCTCCTACGAGCAGTACTTC. This gives the protein CASSHGTSGSYEQYF.

This chain connects TRBV28 to TRBJ2-7; tentative D call: TRBD1 (5 bases). CDR1 MDHEN and CDR2 SYDVKM come from the germline V gene. Trimming left V 2 bases short and J 5 bases short, with 16 bases between. The CDR3 is 15 residues long. The DNA of the CDR3 is TGTGCCAGCAGTTTACTGGGCAGGGTAGTCCACGAGCAGTACTTC. This sequence encodes CASSLLGRVVHEQYF.